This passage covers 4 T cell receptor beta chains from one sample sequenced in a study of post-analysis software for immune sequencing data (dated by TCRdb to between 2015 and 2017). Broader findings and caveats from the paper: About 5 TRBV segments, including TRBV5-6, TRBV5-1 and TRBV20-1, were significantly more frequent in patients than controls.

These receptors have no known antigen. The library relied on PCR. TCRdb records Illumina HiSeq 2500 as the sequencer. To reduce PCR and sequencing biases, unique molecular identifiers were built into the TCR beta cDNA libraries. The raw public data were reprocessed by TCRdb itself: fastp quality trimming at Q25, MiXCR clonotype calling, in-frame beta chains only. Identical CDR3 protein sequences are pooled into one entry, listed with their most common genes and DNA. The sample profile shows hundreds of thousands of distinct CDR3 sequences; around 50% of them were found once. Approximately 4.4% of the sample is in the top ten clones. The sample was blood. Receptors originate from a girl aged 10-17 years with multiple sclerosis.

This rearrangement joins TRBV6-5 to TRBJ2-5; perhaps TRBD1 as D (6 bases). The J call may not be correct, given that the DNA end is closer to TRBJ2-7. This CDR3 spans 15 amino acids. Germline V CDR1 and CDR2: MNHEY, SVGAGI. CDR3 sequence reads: CASSAVGRGLSEQYF. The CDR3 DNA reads TGTGCCAGCAGTGCCGTCGGCAGGGGTCTTTCCGAGCAGTACTTC.

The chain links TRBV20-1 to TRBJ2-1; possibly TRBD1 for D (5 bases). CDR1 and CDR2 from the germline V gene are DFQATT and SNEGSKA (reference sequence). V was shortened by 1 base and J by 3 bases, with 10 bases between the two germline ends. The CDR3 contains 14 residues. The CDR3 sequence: CSARASQGYNEQFF. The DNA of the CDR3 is TGCAGTGCTAGAGCGTCGCAGGGCTACAATGAGCAGTTCTTC.

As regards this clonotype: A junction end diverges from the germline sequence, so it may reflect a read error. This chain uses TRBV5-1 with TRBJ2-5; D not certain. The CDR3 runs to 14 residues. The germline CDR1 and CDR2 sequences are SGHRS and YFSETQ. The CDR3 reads CASSFEMYQETQYF. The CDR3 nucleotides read TGCGCCAGCAGCTTCGAAATGTACCAGGAGACCCAGTACTTC.

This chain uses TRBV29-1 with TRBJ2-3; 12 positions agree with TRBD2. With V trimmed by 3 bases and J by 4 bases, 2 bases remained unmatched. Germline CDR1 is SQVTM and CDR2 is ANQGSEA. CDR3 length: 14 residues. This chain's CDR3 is CSVETSGSADTQYF. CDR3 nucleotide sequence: TGCAGCGTTGAGACTAGCGGGAGCGCAGATACGCAGTATTTT.